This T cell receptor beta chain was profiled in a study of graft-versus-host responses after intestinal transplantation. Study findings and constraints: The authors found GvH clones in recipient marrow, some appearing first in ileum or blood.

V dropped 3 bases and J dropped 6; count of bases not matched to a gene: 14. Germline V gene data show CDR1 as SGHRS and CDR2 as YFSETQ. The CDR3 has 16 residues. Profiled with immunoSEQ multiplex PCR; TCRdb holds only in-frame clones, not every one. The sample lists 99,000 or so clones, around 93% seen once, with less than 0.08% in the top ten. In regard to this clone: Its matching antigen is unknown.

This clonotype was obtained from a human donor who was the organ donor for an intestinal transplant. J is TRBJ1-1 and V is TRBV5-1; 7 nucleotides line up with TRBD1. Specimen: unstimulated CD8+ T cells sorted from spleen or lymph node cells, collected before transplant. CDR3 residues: CASSSENRGWGAEAFF. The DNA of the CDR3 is TGCGCCAGCAGCTCAGAAAACAGGGGATGGGGTGCTGAAGCTTTCTTT.